This T cell receptor (beta chain) was recovered during a study of blood T cells in healthy people across ages (dated by TCRdb to between 2015 and 2016). For the wider study: In model experiments, template switching captured roughly one uniquely barcoded TCR beta cDNA molecule for every two T cells. To avoid experimental bias, donors of different ages were randomly spread across the sequencing lanes. Donors were grouped into four age groups: young (average approximately 15 years), middle-aged (roughly 38), aged (over 55) and long-lived (about 89). The study measured age-related changes in TCR beta repertoire diversity using deep sequencing normalized with unique cDNA molecular identifiers. Two additional independent replicas of 1 million unique cDNA reads from the same blood draw were analyzed for two donors (one aged 18 to 30 and one aged 80 or older).

The germline V gene (reference sequence) sets CDR1 to MNHEY and CDR2 to SMNVEV. The cysteine opens and the phenylalanine closes a CDR3 of 15 amino acids. This entry keeps only the CDR3 DNA: 45 bases, framed from base 1. V and J are truncated by 2 bases and 13 bases respectively, leaving an intervening sequence of 21 bases. Library creation used 5' RACE. Sequencer: Illumina HiSeq 2500. The second PCR ran for roughly 6 to 11 cycles and used a J-beta primer mix along with a sample-barcoded 5' primer. A unique molecular identifier was introduced onto each TCR beta cDNA molecule by a template-switch 5' adaptor carrying 12 random nucleotides. At least 2.5 million CDR3-containing paired-end reads were obtained from each sample. All of the RNA was converted into first-strand cDNA using the Mint cDNA synthesis kit, with a TRBC-specific oligonucleotide serving as the primer. Following uracil-DNA glycosylase treatment, all cDNA underwent a first 18-cycle PCR with the universal primers M1SS and BC2_uni_R. As for the authors' bioinformatics: Normalization of each sample was performed by random selection of 1 million high-quality reads, each carrying a distinct molecular identifier. Instead of being binned into consensus sequences, reads with shared molecular identifiers were discarded. MiTCR, with a Q25 quality threshold and the strictest error-elimination algorithm, was used for CDR3 identification, clonotype clustering and error correction. Lower-bound total TCR beta diversity was estimated with a nonparametric unseen species model using Euler transformation. TCRdb itself trimmed the public reads at Q25 with fastp, ran MiXCR and retained productive beta chains. Each record represents a unique CDR3 protein, reported with the most common genes and DNA among its rows. It is TCRdb's table, rather than the study itself, that gives the V and J calls and clone size. In all, the sample holds about 680,000 distinct CDR3 sequences, and around half of those were seen once. The top ten clonotypes cover around a third of the sample.

The approximately 39 donors, aged 6 to 90 years, were systemically healthy Caucasian individuals from Russia. Each donor gave ten milliliters of peripheral blood, collected into EDTA-treated Vacutainer tubes. Ficoll-Paque density-gradient centrifugation was used to isolate PBMCs, with at least 6.5 million per sample. Total RNA, at least 6 micrograms per sample, was extracted from PBMCs with Trizol reagent. For every donor, an aliquot of PBMCs went through flow cytometry to measure the percentages of naive CD45RAhigh/CD27high T cells. The investigation overall reported the following: Since profiling was done on bulk unsorted PBMCs, naive and antigen-experienced compartments could not be conclusively compared. As age increased, observed TCR beta diversity per million T cells dropped in a roughly linear way, and a significant reduction was already evident by age 40. The long-lived group showed more naive CD4+ T cells, fewer expanded clones and increased TCR diversity than the aged group, suggesting age selection. Estimates of total diversity based on one million sequenced T cells were regarded as lower bounds and as underestimates. Observed TCR beta diversity correlated strongly with the percentage of naive T cells measured by flow cytometry. Donor CMV infection status was unknown, potentially confounding age-related changes in expanded clonotypes.

With regard to this clonotype: The specificity of this receptor is unknown. No quality values exist for individual bases; no much larger clone is one base distant.

The V and J segments used are TRBV27 and TRBJ2-4; no D gene can be assigned with confidence. Sequencing was performed on blood. This TCR came from a woman aged 55 to 70 in good health. The nucleotides are TGTGCCAGCAGTTTAGTTGGGTACTACTCCTACGAACAGTACTTC. Its protein product is CASSLVGYYSYEQYF.